This record looks at one T cell receptor beta chain sequence and its context. Its antigen is unknown. The sample originates from a study of regulatory T cells in long-lasting Graves disease. According to the study, TCR beta libraries were built with iRepertoire HTBI primers and CDR3-region Arm-PCR. Via MiXCR, TCRdb re-called the multiplex PCR reads, giving one row per CDR3 protein. The repertoire holds about 460,000 distinct CDR3 sequences, with approximately 22% as singletons. Documented time point: persistent/refractory GD, antithyroid drugs over 5 years with positive TRAb. The TCR library was made from RNA extracted from PBMCs. Germline V gene lookup returns CDR1 ENHRY and CDR2 SYGVKD. The CDR3 sequence is 14 residues long. V trimming: 7 bases; J trimming: 7 bases; junction bases outside the gene matches: 4. Study-wide results and caveats: Blood alone, not thyroid tissue, was studied. Sharing of public clonotypes was greater in persistent patients (2,741) than in new patients (almost 1,000). Repertoires from persistent disease leaned toward TRBV28, TRBJ1-2 and TRBJ2-5. Persistent Graves' patients possessed reduced TCR diversity relative to recently diagnosed ones.

The clonotype originates from a female donor with Graves disease. The starting material was peripheral blood mononuclear cells (PBMCs), obtained when the disease was refractory, from a patient treated with antithyroid drugs. The chain carries TRBV10-3 and TRBJ1-6, with 10 bases aligning to TRBD1. The CDR3 sequence: CAIKGTGENSPLHF. The DNA of the CDR3 is TGTGCCATCAAGGGGACAGGGGAAAATTCACCCCTCCACTTT.